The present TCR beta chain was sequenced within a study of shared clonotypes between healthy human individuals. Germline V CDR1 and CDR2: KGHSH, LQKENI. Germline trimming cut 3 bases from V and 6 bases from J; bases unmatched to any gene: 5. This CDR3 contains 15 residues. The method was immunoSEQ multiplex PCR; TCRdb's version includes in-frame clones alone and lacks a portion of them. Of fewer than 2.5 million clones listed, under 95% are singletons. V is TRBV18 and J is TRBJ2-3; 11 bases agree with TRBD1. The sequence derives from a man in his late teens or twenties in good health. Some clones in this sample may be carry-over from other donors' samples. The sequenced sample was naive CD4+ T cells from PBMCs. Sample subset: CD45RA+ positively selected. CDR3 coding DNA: TGTGCCAGCTCACCGGGACAGGGGGAATGGGATACGCAGTATTTT. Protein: CASSPGQGEWDTQYF.